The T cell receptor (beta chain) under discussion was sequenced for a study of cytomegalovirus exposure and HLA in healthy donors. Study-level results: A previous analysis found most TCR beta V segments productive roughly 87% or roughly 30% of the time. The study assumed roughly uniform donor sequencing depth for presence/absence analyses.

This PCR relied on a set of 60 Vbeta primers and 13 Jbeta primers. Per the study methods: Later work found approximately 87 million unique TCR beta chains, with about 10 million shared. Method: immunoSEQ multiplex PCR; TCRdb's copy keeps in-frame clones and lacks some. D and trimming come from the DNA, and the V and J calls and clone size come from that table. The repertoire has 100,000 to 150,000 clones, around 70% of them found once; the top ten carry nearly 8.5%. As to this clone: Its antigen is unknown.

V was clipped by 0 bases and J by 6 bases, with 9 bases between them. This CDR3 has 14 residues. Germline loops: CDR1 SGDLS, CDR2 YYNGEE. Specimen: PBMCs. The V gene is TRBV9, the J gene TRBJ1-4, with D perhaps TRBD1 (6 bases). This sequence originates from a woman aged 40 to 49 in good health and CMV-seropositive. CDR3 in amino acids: CASSVAGADEKLFF. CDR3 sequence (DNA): TGTGCCAGCAGCGTAGCAGGGGCCGATGAAAAACTGTTTTTT.